This T cell receptor beta chain came from a study of shared clonotypes between healthy human individuals. This CDR3 has 15 amino acids. Deletions cut 5 bases from V and 5 bases from J, with 15 bases between. Germline V gene data show CDR1 as SGHTA and CDR2 as FQGNSA. Study-wide results and caveats: Naive subsets, compared against memory subsets, generally had larger estimated richness values. Sampling included only blood; tissue repertoires likely differ.

As regards this clone: Its specificity is unknown.

Only in-frame clones appear in the TCRdb table, and some are missing; sequencing was by immunoSEQ multiplex PCR. The data show hundreds of thousands of clones, with about 74% seen just once and over 1.5% held by the top ten. Adult donors, all healthy and HIV-negative, had no recent acute infections or vaccinations. The TCR sequence derives from a woman aged 30 to 39 in good health. The specimen was memory CD4+ T cells sorted from blood. The subset was: CD45RA-negative fraction. This chain connects TRBV7-2 to TRBJ2-2; the D call may be TRBD1 or TRBD2 (6 bases each). The CDR3 is CASSRPGAGTGELFF. The CDR3 coding sequence is TGTGCCAGCAGCAGGCCGGGGGCCGGGACCGGGGAGCTGTTTTTT.